This T cell receptor beta chain came from a study of regulatory T cells in long-lasting Graves disease. As for the study in general: With positive TSH receptor antibodies and over 5 years of antithyroid drugs, Graves' disease was considered persistent.

For TCR beta, libraries came from iRepertoire HTBI primers and Arm-PCR of CDR3 regions. TCRdb analysed the multiplex PCR reads with MiXCR anew, one entry per CDR3 protein. Of approximately 380,000 distinct CDR3 sequences in the sample, 20% to 25% were seen once. Time point noted: persistent/refractory GD, antithyroid drugs over 5 years with positive TRAb. RNA extracted from PBMCs served as the sequencing template. In each case, Graves' disease was diagnosed per American Thyroid Association guidelines. In Xi'an, China, an endocrinology department was the source of patients. This clonotype appeared a few times. Germline V CDR1 and CDR2: SEHNR, FQNEAQ (reference sequence). This CDR3 is 12 amino acids long. Deletions cut 3 bases from V and 4 bases from J, with 6 bases between.

This sequence joins TRBV7-9 and TRBJ1-1; D gene uncertain. Sequencing was performed on peripheral blood mononuclear cells (PBMCs), taken when the disease was refractory, from a patient treated with antithyroid drugs. This receptor was obtained from a female donor with Graves disease. The CDR3 protein is CASSFQFTEAFF. The CDR3 nucleotides read TGTGCCAGCAGCTTCCAATTCACTGAAGCTTTCTTT.